This TCR beta chain was found in a study of cytomegalovirus exposure and HLA in healthy donors. This clone was seen only a few times. Its antigen is currently unknown. Germline V gene lookup returns CDR1 SGHTA and CDR2 FQGNSA. The CDR3 runs 18 residues. The ends lost 2 bases at V and 0 bases at J; junction bases unmatched: 10. The PCR used 60 Vbeta and 13 Jbeta primers. In the source study's methods: Tens of millions of unique TCR beta chains, roughly 11 million shared, were counted in a later analysis. Sequenced by immunoSEQ multiplex PCR; TCRdb stores in-frame clones only, minus some. That table gives V, J and clone size, and the DNA gave D and trimming. The data show 170,000 or so clones, about four fifths seen once. Findings of the study overall: Cytomegalovirus status was reportedly diagnosed by the classifier with high specificity and sensitivity. Trimming of TCR beta V- and J-genes showed a link, identified in a later analysis, to a missense DCLRE1C variant.

This chain links TRBV7-2 with TRBJ1-3; 7 bases map to TRBD1. This sequence was found in a woman aged 45-65 years in good health and CMV-seropositive. The sequencing sample was made of PBMCs. For the CDR3, the DNA is TGTGCCAGCAGCTTATCGGGACAGTTGAGGATCTCTGGAAACACCATATATTTT. Amino acids: CASSLSGQLRISGNTIYF.